One sample yielded the 12 T cell receptor beta chains listed below, sequenced in a study of cytomegalovirus exposure and HLA in healthy donors. PCR used 60 Vbeta primers and 13 Jbeta primers. This table comes from immunoSEQ multiplex PCR, and its TCRdb copy is limited to in-frame clones, with some not included. The data hold tens of thousands of clones, with 82% observed a single time. Sequencing was carried out using PBMCs. The receptors come from a middle-aged man in good health and CMV-seronegative.

Details on this clone: Compared with germline, one end of the junction differs, possibly owing to a read error. This chain joins TRBV7-9 and TRBJ2-3; a possible D gene is TRBD2 (6 bases). The CDR3 covers 19 residues. Germline CDR1 reads SEHNR; CDR2 reads FQNEAQ (reference sequence). The CDR3 bases are TGTTCCAGCAGCCCCTCCGGGGGTCGGAGGGGTTCTAGCACAGATACGCAGTATTTT. This gives the protein CSSSPSGGRRGSSTDTQYF. The full variable domain, with the rest looked up from reference TRBV7-9 and TRBJ2-3, is DTGVSQNPRHKITKRGQNVTFRCDPISEHNRLYWYRQTLGQGPEFLTYFQNEAQLEKSRLLSDRFSAERPKGSFSTLEIQRTEQGDSAMYLCSSSPSGGRRGSSTDTQYFGPGTRLTVL.

There are a few counts of this clone. V is TRBV11-2 and J is TRBJ1-2; D not resolved. Trimming stripped 0 bases from V and 5 bases from J, with 13 bases between. Germline CDR1 and CDR2: SGHAT and FQNNGV. The CDR3 loop spans 15 amino acids. The DNA of the CDR3 is TGTGCCAGCAGCTTAGATCACGGGGTATGGTATGGCTACACCTTC. This sequence encodes CASSLDHGVWYGYTF.

This sequence joins TRBV7-8 and TRBJ2-5; no clear D. The CDR3 is 15 amino acids. Germline CDR1 and CDR2: SGHVS and FQNEAQ. V was cut by 2 bases and J by 5 bases, with 15 bases left in between. CDR3 loop: CASSLTSWAEETQYF. CDR3 nucleotide sequence: TGTGCCAGCAGCTTAACGTCGTGGGCTGAGGAGACCCAGTACTTC.

The V call is TRBV29-1, the J call TRBJ2-1, with a weak D call TRBD1 (6 bases). This CDR3 comprises 15 residues. The V and J ends lost 8 bases and 0 bases respectively, with 17 bases between them. Germline lookup yields CDR1 SQVTM and CDR2 ANQGSEA. DNA of the CDR3: TGCAGCACTCGGGTCGGACAGAGCTCCTACAATGAGCAGTTCTTC. This sequence encodes CSTRVGQSSYNEQFF.

This clone came up once. The chain joins TRBV2 to TRBJ2-7; D call uncertain. V lost 5 bases to trimming and J lost 3 bases, with 11 bases between them. Germline CDR1 SNHLY, CDR2 FYNNEI. The CDR3 has 13 residues. The CDR3 reads CASSPARLYEQYF. Here the CDR3 DNA reads TGTGCCAGCAGTCCAGCGCGCCTCTACGAGCAGTACTTC.

This chain uses TRBV5-6 with TRBJ2-7; D perhaps matches TRBD2 (7 bases). The CDR3 loop spans 15 amino acids. The germline V and J ends were trimmed by 4 bases and 2 bases, with 16 bases remaining between them. Germline-derived CDR1 and CDR2 are SGHDT and YYEEEE. The CDR3 DNA sequence: TGTGCCAGCAGCCGAAGCGGGGAGGGGGCCTACGAGCAGTACTTC. Protein: CASSRSGEGAYEQYF.

V and J are TRBV7-2 and TRBJ2-5; possibly TRBD2 for D (6 bases). The V gene's germline CDR1 is SGHTA and CDR2 FQGNSA. V dropped 5 bases and J dropped 7 bases, with 14 bases sitting between them. CDR3 length equals 13 residues. The CDR3 sequence: CASSNRDSGTQYF. CDR3 nucleotides: TGTGCCAGCAGCAACCGGGACTCGGGGACCCAGTACTTC.

This clone has a single count. The chain links TRBV4-2 to TRBJ2-2, with 11 bases lining up with TRBD2. Trimming removed 2 bases from V and 4 bases from J; junction bases left unmatched: 9. Per germline, CDR1 LGHNA and CDR2 YNFKEQ. The CDR3 sequence is 18 residues long. The CDR3 DNA reads TGTGCCAGCAGCCAAAGACTAGCGGGAAGTTTGGTCACCGGGGAGCTGTTTTTT. Translation: CASSQRLAGSLVTGELFF.

This chain uses TRBV6-5 with TRBJ2-7; D is uncertain. Germline CDR1 and CDR2: MNHEY and SVGAGI. Trimming pared 2 bases from V and 1 base from J, leaving 6 bases between. The CDR3 spans 13 residues. The CDR3 here is CASSYSWSYEQYF. DNA for the CDR3: TGTGCCAGCAGTTACAGCTGGTCCTACGAGCAGTACTTC.

J is TRBJ1-1 and V is TRBV5-1; D gene uncertain. The CDR3 has 16 amino acids. V was cut by 2 bases and J by 1 base, with 15 bases left in between. Germline V gene sequence: CDR1 SGHRS, CDR2 YFSETQ. The CDR3 sequence is CASSFSQRGGNTEAFF. In nucleotides, the CDR3 is TGCGCCAGCAGCTTTTCCCAGCGGGGTGGGAACACTGAAGCTTTCTTT. The whole variable domain, remainder taken from reference TRBV5-1 and TRBJ1-1, is KAGVTQTPRYLIKTRGQQVTLSCSPISGHRSVSWYQQTPGQGLQFLFEYFSETQRNKGNFPGRFSGRQFSNSRSEMNVSTLELGDSALYLCASSFSQRGGNTEAFFGQGTRLTVV.

The chain couples TRBV20-1 to TRBJ1-4; D is uncertain. The CDR3 consists of 11 residues. Between the trimmed V and J ends, which lost 5 bases and 8 bases, there was a span of 9 bases. Germline CDR1 reads DFQATT; CDR2 reads SNEGSKA (reference sequence). The CDR3 sequence is CSADRGEKLFF. The CDR3 DNA sequence: TGCAGTGCTGATCGAGGGGAAAAACTGTTTTTT.

J is TRBJ1-3 and V is TRBV21-1; TRBD1 was called by the table and not checked on the DNA. TRBV21-1 is tagged as a pseudogene. The CDR3 length is 19 residues. DNA of the CDR3: TGTGCCAGCACCACACGAAATCGGACAGGTGACTTCTCTGGAAACACCATATATTTT. Its protein is CASTTRNRTGDFSGNTIYF.